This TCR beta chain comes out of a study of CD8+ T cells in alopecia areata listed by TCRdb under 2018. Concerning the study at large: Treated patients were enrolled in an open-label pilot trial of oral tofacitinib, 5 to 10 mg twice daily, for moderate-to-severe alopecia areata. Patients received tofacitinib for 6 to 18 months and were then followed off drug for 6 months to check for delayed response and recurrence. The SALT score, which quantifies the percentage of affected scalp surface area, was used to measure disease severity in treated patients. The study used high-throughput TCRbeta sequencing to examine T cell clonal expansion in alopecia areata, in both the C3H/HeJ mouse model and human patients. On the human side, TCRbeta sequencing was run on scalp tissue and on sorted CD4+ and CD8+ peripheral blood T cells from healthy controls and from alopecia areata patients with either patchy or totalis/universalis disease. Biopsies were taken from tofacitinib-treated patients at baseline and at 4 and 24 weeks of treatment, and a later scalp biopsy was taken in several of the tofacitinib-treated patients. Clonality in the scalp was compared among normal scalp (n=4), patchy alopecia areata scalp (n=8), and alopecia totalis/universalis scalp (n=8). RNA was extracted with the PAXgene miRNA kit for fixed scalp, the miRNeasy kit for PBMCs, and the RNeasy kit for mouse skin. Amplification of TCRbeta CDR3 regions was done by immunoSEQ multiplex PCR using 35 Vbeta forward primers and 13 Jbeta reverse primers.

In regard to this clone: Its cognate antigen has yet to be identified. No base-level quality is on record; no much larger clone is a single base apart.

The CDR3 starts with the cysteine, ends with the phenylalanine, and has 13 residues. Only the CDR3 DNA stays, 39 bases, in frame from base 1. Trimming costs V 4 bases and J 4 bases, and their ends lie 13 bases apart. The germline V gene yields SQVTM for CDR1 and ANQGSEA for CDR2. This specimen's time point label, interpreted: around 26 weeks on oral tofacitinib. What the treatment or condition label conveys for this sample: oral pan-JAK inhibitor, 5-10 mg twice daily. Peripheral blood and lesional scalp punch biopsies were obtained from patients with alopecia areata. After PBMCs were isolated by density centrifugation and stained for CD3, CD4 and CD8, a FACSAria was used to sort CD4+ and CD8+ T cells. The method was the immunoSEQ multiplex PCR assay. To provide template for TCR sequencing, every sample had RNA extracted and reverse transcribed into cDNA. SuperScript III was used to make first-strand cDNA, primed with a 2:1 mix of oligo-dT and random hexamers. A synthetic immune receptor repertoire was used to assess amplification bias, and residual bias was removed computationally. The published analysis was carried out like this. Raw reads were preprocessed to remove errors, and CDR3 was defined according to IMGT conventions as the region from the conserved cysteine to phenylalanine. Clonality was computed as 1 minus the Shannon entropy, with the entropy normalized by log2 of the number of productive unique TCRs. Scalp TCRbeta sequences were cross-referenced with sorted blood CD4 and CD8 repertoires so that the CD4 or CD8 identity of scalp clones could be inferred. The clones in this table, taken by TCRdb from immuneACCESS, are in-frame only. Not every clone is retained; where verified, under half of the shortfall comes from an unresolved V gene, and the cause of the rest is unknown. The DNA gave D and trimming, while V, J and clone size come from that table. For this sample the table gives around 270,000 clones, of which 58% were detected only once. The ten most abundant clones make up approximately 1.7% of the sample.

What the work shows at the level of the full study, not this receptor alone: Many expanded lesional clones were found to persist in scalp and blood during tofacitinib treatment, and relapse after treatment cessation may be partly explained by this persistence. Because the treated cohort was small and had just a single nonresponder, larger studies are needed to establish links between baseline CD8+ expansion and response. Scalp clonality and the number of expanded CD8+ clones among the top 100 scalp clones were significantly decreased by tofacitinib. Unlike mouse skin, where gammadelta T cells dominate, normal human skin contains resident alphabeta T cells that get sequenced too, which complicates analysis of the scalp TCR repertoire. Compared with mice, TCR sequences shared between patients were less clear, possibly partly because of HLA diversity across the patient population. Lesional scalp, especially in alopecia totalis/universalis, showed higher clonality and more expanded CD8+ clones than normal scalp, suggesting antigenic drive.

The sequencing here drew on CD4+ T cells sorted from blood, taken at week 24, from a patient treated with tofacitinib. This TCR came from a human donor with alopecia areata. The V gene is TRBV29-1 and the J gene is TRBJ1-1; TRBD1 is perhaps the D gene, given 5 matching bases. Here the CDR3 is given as CSVVAGSGTEAFF. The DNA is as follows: TGCAGCGTTGTGGCAGGGTCTGGCACTGAAGCTTTCTTT.